This T cell receptor beta chain came from a study of blood T cell repertoires in COVID-19. For recovered donors of Cohort 3, there were two negative PCRs, clearance, or symptom resolution. CDR3 length: 19 residues. V trimming: 0 bases; J trimming: 4 bases; junction bases outside the gene matches: 15. Germline V CDR1 and CDR2: LGHDT, YNNKEL (reference sequence). Sequenced by immunoSEQ multiplex PCR; TCRdb stores in-frame clones only, minus some. Here the sample spans 140,000 to 150,000 clones, about nine tenths being singletons. Specimen: PBMCs or T cells enriched from blood (not recorded which). The receptor was derived from a man aged 60 to 69 who had recovered from COVID-19. The V call is TRBV3-1 (or the pseudogene TRBV3-2), the J call TRBJ1-1, with 9 bases lining up with TRBD1. CDR3 coding DNA: TGTGCCAGCAGCCAAGAAGGGACAGGGCAGCTTATGAGGTCCACTGAAGCTTTCTTT. This codes for CASSQEGTGQLMRSTEAFF.